Sequencing of this T cell receptor beta chain was carried out in a study of T cells expressing NK-cell markers. At the level of the study: The authors sequenced eight donors, of whom seven were HCMV-seropositive and one was seronegative.

Note on this clonotype: Its antigen remains unidentified.

5'RACE template switching built TCR beta cDNA with unique molecular identifiers. TCRdb reprocessed the 5' RACE reads and stores each CDR3 protein as one record, lacking DNA. This sample contains 440,000 or so distinct CDR3 sequences. CDR3 length: 11 residues. Germline V lookup: CDR1 SGHTA, CDR2 FQGNSA. Broader study findings: These clonotypes additionally ranked first within the CD3+CD56-NKG2C+ fraction of a few donors. Six or seven donors carried dominant NKG2C+ clonotypes that made up roughly 1.0-7.5% of their CD8+ T cells.

The V and J genes are TRBV7-2 and TRBJ2-3; TCRdb proposes TRBD1, but this gene call is untestable without DNA. The sequence was obtained from a woman between 18 and 75 years old in good health. Sequencing was carried out using blood T cells: a sorted CD56 or NKG2C T cell subset, CD4+ or CD8+ T cells, or bulk PBMC T cells (not recorded which). This chain's CDR3 is CASTPKDTQYF.